This T cell receptor (beta chain) stems from a study of cytotoxic CD8 clonotypes in ibrutinib-treated CLL. Study results and caveats: Public clonotypes, found uncommonly, either contracted or stayed stable on treatment.

The V end was cut by 2 bases, the J end by 6 bases, with 11 bases between. Per the germline V gene, CDR1 is LNHDA and CDR2 is SQIVND (reference sequence). The CDR3 has 13 residues. Worth noting for this clone: Its specificity is not known.

Assay: immunoSEQ multiplex PCR; the TCRdb copy retains only in-frame clones and omits some. The data contain about 300,000 clones, around 69% of them seen just once; the ten biggest clones take up roughly 6%. The chain links TRBV19 to TRBJ2-7; D perhaps matches TRBD1 (7 bases). Sample: PBMCs, taken at disease progression, from a patient treated with ibrutinib. This TCR came from a human donor with chronic lymphocytic leukemia. The chain's CDR3 is CASSINRGGEQYF. CDR3 sequence (DNA): TGTGCCAGTAGTATAAACAGGGGAGGCGAGCAGTACTTC.